The T cell receptor (beta chain) described here comes from a study of shared clonotypes between healthy human individuals. Study-wide points: In having few donors, the study represented limited genetic and exposure-history diversity. As a rule, naive subsets had a larger estimated richness than memory subsets. Naive CD4 clonotypes were shared across a handful of donors at around 5%.

Germline V CDR1 and CDR2: SGHVS, FNYEAQ. Trimming pared 0 bases from V and 6 bases from J, leaving 18 bases between. CDR3 length equals 17 residues. Notes on this clone: The antigen remains unidentified.

The authors' processing: Junction-only immunoSEQ data arrived without quality scores, meaning filtering differed. Repertoires were generated with immunoSEQ multiplex PCR, while TCRdb's copy carries only in-frame clones and drops some. The V and J calls and clone size were taken over from that table, and D and trimming were inferred from the DNA. The data contain over a million clones, roughly 96% of them seen just once; the ten biggest clones take up approximately 1.2%. Sequenced sample: naive CD4+ T cells sorted from blood. Documented subset: CD45RA+ positively selected. This sequence was found in a young man in good health. The V and J genes are TRBV7-6 and TRBJ2-1; D unclear. CDR3 nucleotides: TGTGCCAGCAGCTTAGCGAAGATGGGGTTGCCGGCCAATGAGCAGTTCTTC. It codes for CASSLAKMGLPANEQFF.